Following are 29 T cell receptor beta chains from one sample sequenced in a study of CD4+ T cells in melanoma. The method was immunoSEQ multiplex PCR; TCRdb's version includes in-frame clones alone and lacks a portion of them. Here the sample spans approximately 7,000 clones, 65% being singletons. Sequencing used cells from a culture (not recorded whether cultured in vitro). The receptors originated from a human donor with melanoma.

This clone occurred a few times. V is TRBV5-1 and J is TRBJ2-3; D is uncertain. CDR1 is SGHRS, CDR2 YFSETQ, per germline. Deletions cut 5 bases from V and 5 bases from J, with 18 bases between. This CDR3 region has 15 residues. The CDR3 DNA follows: TGCGCCAGCAGGCCCCGAGTAGGGTCGGGAGATACGCAGTATTTT. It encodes CASRPRVGSGDTQYF.

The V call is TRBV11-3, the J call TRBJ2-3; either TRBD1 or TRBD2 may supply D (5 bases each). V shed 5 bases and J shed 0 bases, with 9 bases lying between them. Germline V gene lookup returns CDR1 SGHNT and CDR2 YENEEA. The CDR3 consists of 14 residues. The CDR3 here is CASSPGQSTDTQYF. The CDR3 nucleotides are TGTGCCAGCAGCCCGGGGCAGAGCACAGATACGCAGTATTTT.

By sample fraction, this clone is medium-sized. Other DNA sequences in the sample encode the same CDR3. Here the CDR3 reads CASSLETGELFF. For the CDR3, the DNA is TGTGCCAGCAGCTTAGAGACCGGGGAGCTGTTTTTT. This chain connects TRBV7-2 to TRBJ2-2; D unresolved. Germline V CDR1 and CDR2: SGHTA, FQGNSA. V lost 1 base, J lost 5 bases, and 2 bases lay in between. CDR3 length: 12 amino acids. Using reference TRBV7-2 and TRBJ2-2 for the parts outside the CDR3, the full variable domain is GAGVSQSPSNKVTEKGKDVELRCDPISGHTALYWYRQSLGQGLEFLIYFQGNSAPDKSGLPSDRFSAERTGGSVSTLTIQRTQQEDSAVYLCASSLETGELFFGEGSRLTVL.

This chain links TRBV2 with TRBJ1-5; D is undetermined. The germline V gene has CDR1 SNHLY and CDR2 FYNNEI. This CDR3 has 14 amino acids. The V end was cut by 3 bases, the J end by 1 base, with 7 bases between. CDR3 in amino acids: CASSDSSSNQPQHF. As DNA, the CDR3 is TGTGCCAGCAGTGACAGTTCGAGCAATCAGCCCCAGCATTTT. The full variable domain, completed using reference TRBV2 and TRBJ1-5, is EPEVTQTPSHQVTQMGQEVILRCVPISNHLYFYWYRQILGQKVEFLVSFYNNEISEKSEIFDDQFSVERPDGSNFTLKIRSTKLEDSAMYFCASSDSSSNQPQHFGDGTRLSIL.

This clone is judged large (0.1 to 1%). This CDR3 is CATSVRTGHQHTEAFF. The CDR3 DNA reads as TGTGCCACCAGCGTACGTACGGGACACCAACACACTGAAGCTTTCTTT. The chain carries TRBV15 and TRBJ1-1, with D possibly TRBD1 on 6 matching bases. Germline values: CDR1 LNHNV, CDR2 YYDKDF (reference sequence). Trimming stripped 5 bases from V and 3 bases from J, with 19 bases between. The CDR3 runs 16 residues.

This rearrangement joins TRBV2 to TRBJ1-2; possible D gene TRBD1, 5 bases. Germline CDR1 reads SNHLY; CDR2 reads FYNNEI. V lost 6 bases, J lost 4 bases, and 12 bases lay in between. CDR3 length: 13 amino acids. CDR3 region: CASSPGPLYGYTF. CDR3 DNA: TGTGCCAGCAGCCCGGGACCCCTCTATGGCTACACCTTC.

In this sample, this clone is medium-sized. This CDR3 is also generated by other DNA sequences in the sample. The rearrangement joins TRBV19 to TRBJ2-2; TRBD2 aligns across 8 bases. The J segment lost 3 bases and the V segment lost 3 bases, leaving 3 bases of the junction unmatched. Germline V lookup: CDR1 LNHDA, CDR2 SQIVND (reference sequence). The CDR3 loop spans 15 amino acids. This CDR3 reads CASSIYGGDTGELFF. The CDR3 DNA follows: TGTGCCAGTAGTATTTACGGGGGGGACACCGGGGAGCTGTTTTTT.

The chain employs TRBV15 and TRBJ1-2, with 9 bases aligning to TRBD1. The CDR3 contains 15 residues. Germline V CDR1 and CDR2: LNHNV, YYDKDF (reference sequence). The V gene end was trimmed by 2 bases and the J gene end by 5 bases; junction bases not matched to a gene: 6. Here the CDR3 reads CATSRTTGGMYGYTF. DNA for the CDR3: TGTGCCACCAGCAGAACAACAGGGGGCATGTATGGCTACACCTTC.

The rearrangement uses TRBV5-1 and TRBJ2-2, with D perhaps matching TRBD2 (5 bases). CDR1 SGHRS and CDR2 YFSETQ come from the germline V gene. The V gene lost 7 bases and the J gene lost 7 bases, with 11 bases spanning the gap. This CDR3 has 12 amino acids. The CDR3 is CASLAEDGELFF. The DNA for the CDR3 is TGCGCCAGCCTTGCGGAGGACGGGGAGCTGTTTTTT.

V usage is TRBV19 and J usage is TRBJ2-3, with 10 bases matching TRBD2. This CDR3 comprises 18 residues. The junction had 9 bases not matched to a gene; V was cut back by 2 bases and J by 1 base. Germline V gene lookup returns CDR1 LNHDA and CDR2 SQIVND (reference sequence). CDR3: CASSISSRAGGRTDTQYF. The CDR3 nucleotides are TGTGCCAGTAGTATATCATCCAGAGCGGGGGGGCGCACAGATACGCAGTATTTT.

The CDR3 nucleotides are TGTGCCAGCAGCATGACGGGACTAGCGGGGGGCCTAGAGCAGTTCTTC. It translates to CASSMTGLAGGLEQFF. The chain employs TRBV11-3 and TRBJ2-1; TRBD2 aligns across 15 bases. Germline CDR1 reads SGHNT; CDR2 reads YENEEA. Trimming took 5 bases from V and 10 from J; bases not matched to a gene: 9. CDR3 length equals 16 residues.

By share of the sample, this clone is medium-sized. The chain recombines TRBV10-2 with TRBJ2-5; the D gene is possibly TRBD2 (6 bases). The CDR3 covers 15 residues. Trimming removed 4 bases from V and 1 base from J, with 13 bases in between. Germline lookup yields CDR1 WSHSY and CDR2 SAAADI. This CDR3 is CASSASAGTQETQYF. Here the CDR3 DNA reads TGCGCCAGCAGTGCGTCGGCGGGGACCCAAGAGACCCAGTACTTC.

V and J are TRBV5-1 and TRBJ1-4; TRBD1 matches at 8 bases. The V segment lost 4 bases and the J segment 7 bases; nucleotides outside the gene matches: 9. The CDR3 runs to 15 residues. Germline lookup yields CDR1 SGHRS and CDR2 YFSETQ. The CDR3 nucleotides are TGCGCCAGCAGCCCGACAGGGGCTCGGGGTGAAAAACTGTTTTTT. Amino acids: CASSPTGARGEKLFF.

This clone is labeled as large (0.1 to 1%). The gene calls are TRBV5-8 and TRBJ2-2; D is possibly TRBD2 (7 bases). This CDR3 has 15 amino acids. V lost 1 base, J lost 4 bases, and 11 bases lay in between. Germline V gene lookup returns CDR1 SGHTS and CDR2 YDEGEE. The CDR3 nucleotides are TGTGCCAGCAGCTTGACAGGGAGGGGCACCGGGGAGCTGTTTTTT. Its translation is CASSLTGRGTGELFF.

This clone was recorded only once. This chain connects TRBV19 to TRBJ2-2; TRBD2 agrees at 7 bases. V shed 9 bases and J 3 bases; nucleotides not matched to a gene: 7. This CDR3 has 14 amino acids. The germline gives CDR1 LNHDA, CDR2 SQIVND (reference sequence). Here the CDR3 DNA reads TGTGCCAGCGAACTACTAGCGCACACCGGGGAGCTGTTTTTT. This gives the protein CASELLAHTGELFF.

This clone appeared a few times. The CDR3 sequence is CASSRRQENTEAFF. In nucleotides, the CDR3 is TGTGCCAGTAGTAGGAGACAGGAGAACACTGAAGCTTTCTTT. The chain recombines TRBV19 with TRBJ1-1, with TRBD1 as a possible D gene (6 bases). Trimming stripped 4 bases from V and 1 base from J, with 10 bases between. There are 14 residues in the CDR3. Germline loops: CDR1 LNHDA, CDR2 SQIVND (reference sequence).

The CDR3 here is CSVVQGIFYGYTF. The CDR3 nucleotides are TGCAGCGTTGTGCAGGGGATTTTCTATGGCTACACCTTC. V gene TRBV29-1 combines with J gene TRBJ1-2; the D gene is possibly TRBD1 (6 bases). V lost 4 bases to trimming and J lost 4 bases, with 13 bases between them. This CDR3 is 13 amino acids long. CDR1 SQVTM and CDR2 ANQGSEA come from the germline V gene.

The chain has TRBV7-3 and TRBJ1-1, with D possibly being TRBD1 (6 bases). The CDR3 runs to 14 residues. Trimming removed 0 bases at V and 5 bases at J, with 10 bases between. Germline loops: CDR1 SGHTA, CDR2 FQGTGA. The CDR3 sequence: CASSLTQGITEAFF. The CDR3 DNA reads TGTGCCAGCAGCTTAACACAGGGAATAACTGAAGCTTTCTTT.

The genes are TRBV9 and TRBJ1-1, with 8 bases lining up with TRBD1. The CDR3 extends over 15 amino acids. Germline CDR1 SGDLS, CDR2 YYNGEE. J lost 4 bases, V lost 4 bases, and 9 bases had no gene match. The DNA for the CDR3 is TGTGCCAGCAGCATTAGTTACAGGGGGAGCACTGAAGCTTTCTTT. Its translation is CASSISYRGSTEAFF.

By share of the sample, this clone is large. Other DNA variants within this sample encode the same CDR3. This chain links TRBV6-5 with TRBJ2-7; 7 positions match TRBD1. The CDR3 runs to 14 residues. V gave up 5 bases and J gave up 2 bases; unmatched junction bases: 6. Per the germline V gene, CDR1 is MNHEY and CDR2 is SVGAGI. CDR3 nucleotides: TGTGCCAGCAGTCTAGGACAGGCTGCCTACGAGCAGTACTTC. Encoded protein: CASSLGQAAYEQYF.

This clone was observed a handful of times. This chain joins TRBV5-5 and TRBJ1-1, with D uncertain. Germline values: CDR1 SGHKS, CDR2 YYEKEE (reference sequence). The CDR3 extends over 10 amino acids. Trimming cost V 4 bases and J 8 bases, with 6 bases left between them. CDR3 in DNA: TGTGCCAGCAGCAGAGAAGAAGCTTTCTTT. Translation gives CASSREEAFF.

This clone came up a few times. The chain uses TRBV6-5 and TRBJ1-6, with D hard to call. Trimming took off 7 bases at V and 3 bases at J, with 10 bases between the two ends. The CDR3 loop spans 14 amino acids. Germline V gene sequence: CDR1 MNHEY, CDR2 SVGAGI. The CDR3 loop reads CASIGSGYNSPLHF. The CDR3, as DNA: TGTGCCAGCATCGGGTCGGGCTATAATTCACCCCTCCACTTT.

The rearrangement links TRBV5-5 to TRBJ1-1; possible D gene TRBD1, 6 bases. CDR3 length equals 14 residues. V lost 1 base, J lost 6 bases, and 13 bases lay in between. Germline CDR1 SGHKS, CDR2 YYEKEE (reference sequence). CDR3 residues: CASSLNQGRPEAFF. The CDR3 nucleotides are TGTGCCAGCAGCTTGAATCAGGGGCGCCCTGAAGCTTTCTTT. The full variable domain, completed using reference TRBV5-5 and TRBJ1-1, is DAGVTQSPTHLIKTRGQQVTLRCSPISGHKSVSWYQQVLGQGPQFIFQYYEKEERGRGNFPDRFSARQFPNYSSELNVNALLLGDSALYLCASSLNQGRPEAFFGQGTRLTVV.

In nucleotides, the CDR3 is TGTGCCAGCAGCGTCTCGAACACAGATACGCAGTATTTT. This gives the protein CASSVSNTDTQYF. This chain links TRBV5-5 with TRBJ2-3, with D uncertain. The CDR3 spans 13 residues. Trimming pared 4 bases from V and 2 bases from J, leaving 8 bases between. Germline values: CDR1 SGHKS, CDR2 YYEKEE (reference sequence).

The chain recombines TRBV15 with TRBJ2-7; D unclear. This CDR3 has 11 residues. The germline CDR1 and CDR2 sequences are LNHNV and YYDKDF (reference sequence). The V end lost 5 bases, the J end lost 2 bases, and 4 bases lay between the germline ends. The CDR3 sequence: CATSPPYEQYF. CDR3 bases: TGTGCCACCAGCCCACCCTACGAGCAGTACTTC.

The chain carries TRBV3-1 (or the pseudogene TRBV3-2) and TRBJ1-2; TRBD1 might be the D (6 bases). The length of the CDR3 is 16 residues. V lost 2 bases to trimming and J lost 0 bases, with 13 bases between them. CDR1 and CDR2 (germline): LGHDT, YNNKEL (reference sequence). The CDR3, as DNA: TGTGCCAGCAGCCAAATAACAGGGAGGGCTAACTATGGCTACACCTTC. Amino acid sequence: CASSQITGRANYGYTF.

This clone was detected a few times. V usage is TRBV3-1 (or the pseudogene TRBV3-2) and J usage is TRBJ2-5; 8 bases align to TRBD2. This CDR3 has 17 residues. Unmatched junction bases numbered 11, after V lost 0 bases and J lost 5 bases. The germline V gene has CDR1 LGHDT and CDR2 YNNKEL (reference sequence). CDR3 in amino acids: CASSQDWAGGAQETQYF. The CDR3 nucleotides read TGTGCCAGCAGCCAAGATTGGGCCGGGGGGGCCCAGGAGACCCAGTACTTC.

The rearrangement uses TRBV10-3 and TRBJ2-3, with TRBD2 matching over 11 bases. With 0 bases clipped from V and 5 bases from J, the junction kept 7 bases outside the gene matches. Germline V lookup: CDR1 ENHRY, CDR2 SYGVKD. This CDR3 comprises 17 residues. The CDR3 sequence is CAISESTVAGGLDTQYF. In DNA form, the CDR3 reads TGTGCCATCAGTGAGTCGACGGTAGCGGGGGGGTTAGATACGCAGTATTTT.

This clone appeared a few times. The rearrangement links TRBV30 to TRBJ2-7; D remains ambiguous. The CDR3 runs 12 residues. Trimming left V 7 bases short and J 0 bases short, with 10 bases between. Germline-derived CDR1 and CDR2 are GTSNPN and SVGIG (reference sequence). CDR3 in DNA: TGTGCCTTCTCCAAGATCTCCTACGAGCAGTACTTC. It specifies CAFSKISYEQYF.